This TCR beta chain emerged from a study of control samples from healthy donors and cancer patients (dated by TCRdb to 2018 to 2020). The method was the immunoSEQ multiplex PCR assay. Imported from immuneACCESS, the table was reduced by TCRdb to in-frame sequences with V and J called. These copies leave out some clones; in studies compared against another copy, an unresolved V gene accounts for under half, and the cause of the remainder is not known. This sample lists 150,000 to 200,000 clones; around 89% were detected once. 1.3% to 1.5% of the sample is taken by the ten largest. This clone was observed a single time. There is no known antigen for this receptor. The sample holds no much larger clone one base away, and base qualities are not on file. After removal of 3 bases from V and 7 bases from J, the junction retains 4 bases not matched to a gene. Based on the germline V gene (reference sequence), the CDR1 and CDR2 sequences are SGHKS and YYEKEE. The CDR3, cysteine through phenylalanine, is 15 amino acids long. The read is trimmed to its CDR3 DNA, 45 bases read in frame from base 1.

The origin of this receptor is a woman between 50 and 59 years old in good health. Material: blood. The chain was built from TRBV5-5 and TRBJ2-2, with TRBD1 matching 12 junction bases. The bases read TGTGCCAGCAGCTGGGGACAGGGGGCAAACGGGGAGCTGTTTTTT. Its coded protein is CASSWGQGANGELFF.